Detailed here is one T cell receptor (beta chain). Its antigen is currently unknown. The source of the sample is a study of cytomegalovirus exposure and HLA in healthy donors. Regarding the study as a whole: As a later analysis showed, several of the most significant clusters appeared to be linked to common viral pathogens. Within an earlier analysis, most TCR beta V segments proved productive either about 87% or about 30% of the time. TCR beta sequences reportedly predicted most subjects' HLA-A and HLA-B alleles accurately. In a later analysis, V- and J-gene trimming of beta chains associated with a DCLRE1C missense variant, replicated independently.

The CDR3 runs to 14 residues. The ends were cut back, 1 base at V and 8 bases at J, with 14 bases in the middle. Germline assignment: CDR1 LNHNV and CDR2 YYDKDF (reference sequence). 13 Jbeta primers and 60 Vbeta primers were used for the PCR. Method: immunoSEQ multiplex PCR; TCRdb's copy keeps in-frame clones and lacks some. In total, the table holds 130,000 or so clones. This sequence originates from a middle-aged woman in good health and CMV-seronegative. The chain employs TRBV15 and TRBJ1-2; maybe TRBD1 (5 bases). Input material: PBMCs. CDR3 sequence: CATSRGAGREGYTF. CDR3 coding DNA: TGTGCCACCAGCAGAGGGGCAGGGCGGGAAGGCTACACCTTC. Supplemented by reference TRBV15 and TRBJ1-2, the full variable domain reads DAMVIQNPRYQVTQFGKPVTLSCSQTLNHNVMYWYQQKSSQAPKLLFHYYDKDFNNEADTPDNFQSRRPNTSFCFLDIRSPGLGDTAMYLCATSRGAGREGYTFGSGTRLTVV.